This T cell receptor beta chain was obtained from a study of blood T cell repertoires in COVID-19. The germline V and J ends were trimmed by 4 bases and 4 bases, with 10 bases remaining between them. Germline-derived CDR1 and CDR2 are MNHEY and SVGAGI. This CDR3 is 13 amino acids long. Donors were grouped by their self-reported clinical history. Libraries were prepared by immunoSEQ multiplex PCR; TCRdb keeps only in-frame clonotypes and omits some of them. The sample lists approximately 470,000 clones, 87% occurring once. The TCR originated in a woman under 30 who had recovered from COVID-19. The chain couples TRBV6-5 to TRBJ1-2; D ambiguous. The sample comprised PBMCs or T cells enriched from blood (not recorded which). CDR3 region: CASSSRALYGYTF. CDR3 DNA sequence: TGTGCCAGCAGTTCCCGAGCGCTCTATGGCTACACCTTC.